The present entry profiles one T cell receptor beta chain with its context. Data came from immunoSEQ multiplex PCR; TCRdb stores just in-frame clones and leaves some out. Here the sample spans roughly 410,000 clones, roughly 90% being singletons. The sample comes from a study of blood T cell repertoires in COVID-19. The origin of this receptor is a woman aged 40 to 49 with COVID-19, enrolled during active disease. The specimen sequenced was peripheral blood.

CDR3: CASKDNNYEQYF. In DNA form, the CDR3 reads TGTGCCAGCAAGGACAACAACTACGAGCAGTACTTC. The chain links TRBV2 to TRBJ2-7; possibly TRBD1 for D (5 bases). CDR3 size: 12 residues. V was pared by 7 bases and J by 3 bases, with 10 bases between. The germline CDR1 and CDR2 sequences are SNHLY and FYNNEI.